Listed here are 7 T cell receptor beta chains from one sample, sequenced in a study of T-cell reconstitution after alpha-beta-depleted transplantation in children (dated by TCRdb to the mid-2010s). The receptor library was made with PCR. These reads were obtained on an Illumina HiSeq 2500. Molecular barcoding was employed in the preparation of TCR libraries, with unique molecular identifiers being used to normalize TCRbeta repertoire quantification. The raw public data were reprocessed by TCRdb itself: fastp quality trimming at Q25, MiXCR clonotype calling, in-frame beta chains only. Entries are consolidated by CDR3 protein sequence, retaining the most common genes and DNA. For this sample the table gives approximately 350,000 distinct CDR3 sequences, of which 10% to 13% were detected only once. Around 2.5% of the sample belongs to the ten largest clones. The sample was PBMCs from the stem cell graft donor, taken from the stem cell graft. Receptor source: a human donor who donated a stem cell graft to a child with acute lymphoblastic leukemia.

This clonotype was detected many times. The V and J genes are TRBV20-1 and TRBJ2-4, with 7 bases aligning to TRBD2. V lost 4 bases to trimming and J lost 5 bases; unmatched junction nucleotides: 8. The CDR3 is made up of 14 amino acids. Germline CDR1 is DFQATT and CDR2 is SNEGSKA (reference sequence). CDR3 DNA: TGCAGTGCTAAGAACGGGAGGCCTCAAAACATTCAGTACTTC. Encoded protein: CSAKNGRPQNIQYF.

The chain carries TRBV20-1 and TRBJ2-7; tentatively, D is TRBD2 (6 bases). The CDR3 is 13 residues long. CDR1 and CDR2 from the germline V gene are DFQATT and SNEGSKA (reference sequence). The V and J ends lost 6 bases and 4 bases respectively, with 16 bases between them. This CDR3 reads CSAGQGGGYEQYF. The DNA of the CDR3 is TGCAGTGCGGGCCAGGGAGGAGGTTACGAGCAGTACTTC.

This clonotype was detected ten times or more. The J gene is TRBJ1-1, the V gene TRBV27, with 7 bases fitting TRBD1. From germline, CDR1 is MNHEY and CDR2 SMNVEV (reference sequence). The CDR3 has 16 residues. With V trimmed by 2 bases and J by 0 bases, 6 bases remained unmatched. The CDR3 protein is CASSLIRQGVNTEAFF. The CDR3 bases are TGTGCCAGCAGTTTAATAAGACAGGGAGTGAACACTGAAGCTTTCTTT.

The table lists this clonotype with many counts. V and J are TRBV15 and TRBJ2-2; D gene uncertain. Trimming took 2 bases from V and 1 from J, leaving 17 bases between them. The CDR3 loop spans 18 amino acids. Germline V CDR1 and CDR2: LNHNV, YYDKDF (reference sequence). For the CDR3, the DNA is TGTGCCACCAGCAGATGGGTGGGGTCTGGGGTGAACACCGGGGAGCTGTTTTTT. Amino acids: CATSRWVGSGVNTGELFF.

This clonotype came up once. The chain couples TRBV24-1 to TRBJ2-1, with D uncertain. This CDR3 is built from 13 residues. V was cut by 7 bases and J by 7 bases, with 13 bases left in between. CDR1 and CDR2 from the germline V gene are KGHDR and SFDVKD. CDR3 DNA: TGTGCCACCAGCCCCCCACGGGCTAATGAGCAGTTCTTC. Encoded protein: CATSPPRANEQFF.

This clonotype came up many times. V usage is TRBV28 and J usage is TRBJ2-1; TRBD2 agrees at 9 bases. CDR1 MDHEN and CDR2 SYDVKM come from the germline V gene. The CDR3 spans 15 residues. J was trimmed by 7 bases and V by 2 bases; bases with no gene match: 6. CDR3 nucleotides: TGTGCCAGCAGTTTAGTAGCGGGGGCGGAAAATGAGCAGTTCTTC. It translates to CASSLVAGAENEQFF.

The chain employs TRBV7-2 and TRBJ2-3; no firm D call. The V gene lost 5 bases and the J gene lost 5 bases, with 11 bases spanning the gap. The germline V gene encodes CDR1 SGHTA and CDR2 FQGNSA. The CDR3 runs 13 residues. Here the CDR3 reads CASSTLAVDTQYF. CDR3 bases: TGTGCCAGCAGCACACTGGCCGTAGATACGCAGTATTTT. The entire variable domain, with the rest obtained from reference TRBV7-2 and TRBJ2-3, is as follows: GAGVSQSPSNKVTEKGKDVELRCDPISGHTALYWYRQSLGQGLEFLIYFQGNSAPDKSGLPSDRFSAERTGGSVSTLTIQRTQQEDSAVYLCASSTLAVDTQYFGPGTRLTVL.